This TCR beta chain was observed in a study of follicular helper T cells after annual influenza vaccination. Whole-study findings and limits: Productive TCRB sequences came from only roughly 8.5-23% of cells.

As concerns this clone: Its antigen is currently unknown.

Trimming took off 5 bases at V and 5 bases at J, with 18 bases between the two ends. The CDR3 spans 15 residues. Germline-derived CDR1 and CDR2 are SEHNR and FQNEAQ (reference sequence). Time point noted: 2015-2016 season, 7 days after influenza vaccination. Donors were community-dwelling with no influenza vaccine in the prior 6 months. Vaccine contraindications, substance abuse, HIV/AIDS, active malignancy and active illness excluded donors. TCRdb keeps only in-frame clones here, not all; method: immunoSEQ multiplex PCR. The sample lists 1,000 or so clones, about nine tenths occurring once. The receptor comes from an adult who received the influenza vaccine. Sequencing used CXCR5+ CD38- circulating T follicular helper cells from blood, obtained 7 days after influenza vaccination. Specified subset: circulating Tfh, non-naive CD4+CXCR5+PD-1+ (ICOS+CD38+ or ICOS-CD38-). The chain links TRBV7-9 to TRBJ1-1, with D tentatively TRBD1 (6 bases). The CDR3 region has the DNA TGTGCCAGCAGCCCGAAGGGCACAGGGCGAACTGAAGCTTTCTTT. This translates into CASSPKGTGRTEAFF.